Following are 26 T cell receptor beta chains from one sample sequenced in a study of blood T cell repertoires in COVID-19. Profiled with immunoSEQ multiplex PCR; TCRdb holds only in-frame clones, not every one. The sample has 60,000 to 95,000 clones; 87% are singletons. The sequenced sample was peripheral blood. Source of these receptors: a woman aged 50 to 60 with acute or convalescent COVID-19.

CDR3 amino acids: CASRDPYAANYGYTF. DNA for the CDR3: TGCGCCAGCAGAGATCCCTACGCAGCGAACTATGGCTACACCTTC. The gene calls are TRBV4-1 and TRBJ1-2; D gene ambiguous. The V end was cut by 6 bases, the J end by 2 bases, with 16 bases between. The CDR3 is 15 residues long. CDR1 is MGHRA and CDR2 is YSYEKL in the germline V gene.

The table lists this clone with a count of one. V usage is TRBV18 and J usage is TRBJ2-6; a possible D gene is TRBD1 (6 bases). The CDR3 runs to 15 residues. The germline V gene encodes CDR1 KGHSH and CDR2 LQKENI. Between the trimmed V and J ends, which lost 3 bases and 2 bases, there was a span of 8 bases. As DNA, the CDR3 is TGTGCCAGCTCACCGACAGGTGCTGGGGCCAACGTCCTGACTTTC. This encodes CASSPTGAGANVLTF.

The genes are TRBV19 and TRBJ1-1, with D perhaps matching TRBD1 (6 bases). Trimming left V 4 bases short and J 10 bases short, with 28 bases between. CDR3 size: 17 residues. The germline V gene encodes CDR1 LNHDA and CDR2 SQIVND (reference sequence). CDR3 nucleotides: TGTGCCAGTAGTAACCCCTTACTCCGGGACAACTCCAAGGTAGCTTTCTTT. Amino acid sequence: CASSNPLLRDNSKVAFF. The full variable domain, its missing parts supplied by reference TRBV19 and TRBJ1-1, is DGGITQSPKYLFRKEGQNVTLSCEQNLNHDAMYWYRQDPGQGLRLIYYSQIVNDFQKGDIAEGYSVSREKKESFPLTVTSAQKNPTAFYLCASSNPLLRDNSKVAFFGQGTRLTVV.

The J gene is TRBJ1-2, the V gene TRBV12-3 or TRBV12-4; 8 bases are a match to TRBD1. V was clipped by 11 bases and J by 6 bases; unmatched bases: 8. The CDR3 has 12 residues. The CDR3 protein is CACTGTGDGYTF. CDR3 bases: TGTGCCTGCACCGGGACAGGAGATGGCTACACCTTC.

This sequence joins TRBV6-2 or TRBV6-3 and TRBJ1-2; 8 nucleotides line up with TRBD1. Germline CDR1 reads MNHEY; CDR2 reads SVGEGT. After removal of 6 bases from V and 1 base from J, the junction contained 10 bases not matched to a gene. The CDR3 runs 16 residues. The CDR3 loop reads CASSPHPRGRNYGYTF. The CDR3 DNA reads TGTGCCAGCAGCCCACACCCCAGGGGGCGTAACTATGGCTACACCTTC.

V is TRBV2 and J is TRBJ1-5; weak D call: TRBD1 (5 bases). Germline CDR1 and CDR2: SNHLY and FYNNEI. CDR3 length: 15 amino acids. Trimming removed 2 bases at V and 4 bases at J, with 12 bases between. CDR3 nucleotides: TGTGCCAGCAGTGAACAGGGTTTAGCAAATCAGCCCCAGCATTTT. It encodes CASSEQGLANQPQHF.

The chain uses TRBV4-3 and TRBJ1-4, with 8 bases matching TRBD1. The CDR3 spans 15 residues. The V segment lost 1 base and the J segment 7 bases; nucleotides outside the gene matches: 5. Germline V gene data show CDR1 as LGHNA and CDR2 as YSLEER. CDR3 sequence reads: CASSQGTGLGEKLFF. Here the CDR3 DNA reads TGCGCCAGCAGCCAAGGGACAGGGCTAGGTGAAAAACTGTTTTTT.

V gene TRBV30 combines with J gene TRBJ1-1, with D possibly matching TRBD1 (6 bases). CDR3 length: 13 residues. Germline values: CDR1 GTSNPN, CDR2 SVGIG (reference sequence). Trimming cost V 5 bases and J 8 bases, with 18 bases left between them. The CDR3 spells CAWSRGGLAEAFF. DNA for the CDR3: TGTGCCTGGTCCCGGGGGGGCTTAGCGGAAGCTTTCTTT.

The CDR3 DNA is TGTGCCAGCAAGGGGGACATGATGAACACTGAAGCTTTCTTT. Residues: CASKGDMMNTEAFF. The chain links TRBV6-6 to TRBJ1-1, with D perhaps TRBD1 (6 bases). CDR1 and CDR2 from the germline V gene are MNHNY and SVGAGI (reference sequence). Trimming took off 7 bases at V and 0 bases at J, with 12 bases between the two ends. This CDR3 comprises 14 residues.

CDR3 protein: CASSVSSYGYTF. CDR3 coding DNA: TGTGCCAGCAGTGTGTCCTCCTATGGCTACACCTTC. The rearrangement links TRBV25-1 to TRBJ1-2; no clear D gene. V was pared by 4 bases and J by 4 bases, with 7 bases between. From germline, CDR1 is MGHDK and CDR2 SYGVNS. This CDR3 is built from 12 residues.

The count of this clone is one. The J gene is TRBJ1-1, the V gene TRBV2, with unresolved D. The CDR3 contains 14 residues. Germline loops: CDR1 SNHLY, CDR2 FYNNEI. V gave up 5 bases and J gave up 0 bases, with 10 bases separating them. The CDR3 nucleotides are TGTGCCAGCAGTCCCACTACTATGAACACTGAAGCTTTCTTT. This gives the protein CASSPTTMNTEAFF. The full variable domain, rest sourced from reference TRBV2 and TRBJ1-1, is EPEVTQTPSHQVTQMGQEVILRCVPISNHLYFYWYRQILGQKVEFLVSFYNNEISEKSEIFDDQFSVERPDGSNFTLKIRSTKLEDSAMYFCASSPTTMNTEAFFGQGTRLTVV.

The CDR3 DNA is TGTGCCAGCAGCTTAGGTTCGACTAGTGCGGCAGATACGCAGTATTTT. The encoded protein is CASSLGSTSAADTQYF. This rearrangement joins TRBV11-3 to TRBJ2-3, with D maybe TRBD2 (6 bases). This CDR3 has 16 residues. Germline CDR1 is SGHNT and CDR2 is YENEEA. Deletions cut 1 base from V and 4 bases from J, with 15 bases between.

The chain recombines TRBV30 with TRBJ2-1; the D gene is possibly TRBD2 (7 bases). The CDR3 is made up of 16 amino acids. From germline, CDR1 is GTSNPN and CDR2 SVGIG (reference sequence). Trimming left V 2 bases short and J 5 bases short, with 19 bases between. CDR3 nucleotides: TGTGCCTGGAGTAACCTCTGGGGGAGGGGGAACAATGAGCAGTTCTTC. Translating gives CAWSNLWGRGNNEQFF.

This clone was observed once. One end of the junction fails to match germline, which may point to a read error. The chain combines TRBV27 with TRBJ1-6; D uncertain. Germline CDR1 is MNHEY and CDR2 is SMNVEV (reference sequence). This CDR3 is 15 amino acids long. CDR3 sequence (DNA): TGTGCCAGCACTTTAACTTGGGCTCGTAATTCACCCCTCCACTTT. Translated, it gives CASTLTWARNSPLHF.

The V and J genes are TRBV5-1 and TRBJ1-2, with TRBD1 as a possible D gene (6 bases). Germline values: CDR1 SGHRS, CDR2 YFSETQ. This CDR3 region has 15 residues. V dropped 2 bases and J dropped 8 bases, with 19 bases sitting between them. CDR3 DNA: TGCGCCAGCAGCTTACAAGGTCGAGGGGGTCGAGGCTACACCTTC. This gives the protein CASSLQGRGGRGYTF.

The rearrangement links TRBV18 to TRBJ2-6; 7 bases align to TRBD1. The CDR3 is made up of 18 amino acids. The germline CDR1 and CDR2 sequences are KGHSH and LQKENI. The ends lost 3 bases at V and 0 bases at J; junction bases unmatched: 8. CDR3 sequence reads: CASSPRQGVGSGANVLTF. The CDR3, as DNA: TGTGCCAGCTCACCTAGACAGGGAGTTGGCTCTGGGGCCAACGTCCTGACTTTC.

The gene calls are TRBV7-9 and TRBJ2-1, with 10 bases that match TRBD2. V shed 2 bases and J 10 bases; nucleotides not matched to a gene: 2. Germline CDR1 SEHNR, CDR2 FQNEAQ (reference sequence). The CDR3 loop spans 13 amino acids. CDR3 nucleotide sequence: TGTGCCAGCAGCTTAACTAGCGGGGCCGAGCAGTTCTTC. Encoded protein: CASSLTSGAEQFF.

The rearrangement joins TRBV3-1 (or the pseudogene TRBV3-2) to TRBJ1-4; D uncertain. CDR1 and CDR2 from the germline V gene are LGHDT and YNNKEL (reference sequence). This CDR3 is 15 amino acids long. Trimming took 4 bases from V and 5 from J, leaving 14 bases between them. CDR3 residues: CASSPRRASNEKLFF. CDR3 in DNA: TGTGCCAGCAGCCCCCGGAGAGCTTCAAATGAAAAACTGTTTTTT.

For this clone: Since a much larger clone is just one base distant, this may be a read error. This chain links TRBV4-1 with TRBJ2-2, with D tentatively TRBD1 (5 bases). Germline-derived CDR1 and CDR2 are MGHRA and YSYEKL. The V gene lost 0 bases and the J gene lost 6 bases, with 11 bases spanning the gap. This CDR3 spans 15 amino acids. As DNA, the CDR3 is TGCGCCAGCAGCCAAGATGGCAGGGTGGCCGGGGAGCTGTTTTTT. It specifies CASSQDGRVAGELFF.

The V call is TRBV2, the J call TRBJ1-1; D may be TRBD1 (6 bases). V gave up 6 bases and J gave up 0 bases, with 11 bases separating them. CDR3 length: 14 amino acids. Germline CDR1 reads SNHLY; CDR2 reads FYNNEI. CDR3: CASRETGVNTEAFF. The CDR3 region has the DNA TGTGCCAGCAGGGAGACAGGCGTGAACACTGAAGCTTTCTTT.

Turning to this clone: The DNA is left out, because the CDR3 cannot be placed on it with certainty; the CDR3 is given as TCRdb lists it. The genes are TRBV28 and TRBJ2-5; the table's TRBD2 call for D was not verified on the DNA. From its first to its last residue, the CDR3 has 15 amino acids. Germline CDR1 reads MDHEN; CDR2 reads SYDVKM. CDR3 loop: CASSSSAEGQETQYF.

The chain joins TRBV5-4 to TRBJ2-1; 8 bases are shared with TRBD1. The junction had 5 bases not matched to a gene; V was cut back by 4 bases and J by 2 bases. The germline V gene has CDR1 SGHNT and CDR2 YYREEE (reference sequence). This CDR3 is built from 15 residues. CDR3 loop: CASSVDRAPYNEQFF. The CDR3 DNA sequence: TGTGCCAGCAGCGTGGACAGGGCTCCCTACAATGAGCAGTTCTTC.

The genes are TRBV28 and TRBJ1-5, with 7 bases lining up with TRBD1. From germline, CDR1 is MDHEN and CDR2 SYDVKM. This CDR3 region has 14 residues. V was pared by 5 bases and J by 3 bases, with 4 bases of the junction left unmatched. This CDR3 reads CASSIQGINQPQHF. In DNA form, the CDR3 reads TGTGCCAGCAGTATACAGGGGATCAATCAGCCCCAGCATTTT. The complete variable domain, with remaining parts taken from reference TRBV28 and TRBJ1-5, reads DVKVTQSSRYLVKRTGEKVFLECVQDMDHENMFWYRQDPGLGLRLIYFSYDVKMKEKGDIPEGYSVSREKKERFSLILESASTNQTSMYLCASSIQGINQPQHFGDGTRLSIL.

Regarding this clone: The junction and the germline gene differ at one end; a read error may be behind it. The gene calls are TRBV7-6 and TRBJ2-5, with TRBD2 identical over 11 bases. The CDR3 contains 14 residues. Germline CDR1 is SGHVS and CDR2 is FNYEAQ. The CDR3 is CASSVAGGGETQYF. The DNA for the CDR3 is TGTGCCAGCAGCGTAGCGGGAGGGGGAGAGACCCAGTACTTC. Full variable domain (outside the CDR3, taken from reference TRBV7-6 and TRBJ2-5): GAGVSQSPRYKVTKRGQDVALRCDPISGHVSLYWYRQALGQGPEFLTYFNYEAQQDKSGLPNDRFSAERPEGSISTLTIQRTEQRDSAMYRCASSVAGGGETQYFGPGTRLLVL.

The CDR3 bases are TGCGCCAGCAGCAATCGGGACGGAGGGCTGAACACTGAAGCTTTCTTT. Its protein is CASSNRDGGLNTEAFF. The rearrangement uses TRBV4-1 and TRBJ1-1; D is possibly TRBD1 (5 bases). The CDR3 is 16 amino acids. V gave up 5 bases and J gave up 0 bases, with 16 bases separating them. CDR1 is MGHRA and CDR2 is YSYEKL in the germline V gene.

This clone occurred once. The rearrangement links TRBV12-3 or TRBV12-4 to TRBJ1-1; 9 bases are shared with TRBD1. The CDR3 covers 13 residues. V lost 5 bases, J lost 10 bases, and 8 bases stayed unmatched. The CDR3 protein is CASSPRQGGRAFF. CDR3 bases: TGTGCCAGCAGTCCTCGACAGGGGGGAAGAGCTTTCTTT.